The 27 T cell receptor beta chains reported below all come from one sample, sequenced in a study of yellow fever vaccine responses in identical twins. TCRdb processed the RT-PCR reads anew with MiXCR; each CDR3 protein has one entry. The sample includes thousands of distinct CDR3 sequences, approximately 87% of them seen just once. Specimen: T cells from blood (PBMCs), unsorted or a sorted subset (not recorded which), collected before or after yellow fever vaccination (not recorded which). The receptors come from a woman aged 18-35 years who received the yellow fever vaccine.

The rearrangement links TRBV5-1 to TRBJ2-1, with D uncertain. Germline CDR1 is SGHRS and CDR2 is YFSETQ. V lost 4 bases to trimming and J lost 6 bases, with 11 bases between them. The CDR3 runs 13 residues. Here the CDR3 reads CASSRDTPNEQFF. DNA for the CDR3: TGCGCCAGCAGCCGTGACACTCCCAATGAGCAGTTCTTC.

The chain is built from TRBV2 and TRBJ2-5; 8 bases align to TRBD1. The junction had 5 bases not matched to a gene; V was cut back by 0 bases and J by 2 bases. This CDR3 spans 16 amino acids. Looked up from germline, CDR1 is SNHLY and CDR2 is FYNNEI. The CDR3 protein is CASSEAGQGIQETQYF. DNA of the CDR3: TGTGCCAGCAGTGAAGCAGGACAGGGCATACAAGAGACCCAGTACTTC.

The rearrangement uses TRBV10-3 and TRBJ1-1; 8 bases line up with TRBD1. The trim removed 7 bases at V and 4 bases at J, leaving 2 bases unmatched. The CDR3 sequence is 12 residues long. Germline CDR1 reads ENHRY; CDR2 reads SYGVKD. This CDR3 is CAINTGGTEAFF. The CDR3 coding sequence is TGTGCCATCAACACAGGGGGCACTGAAGCTTTCTTT.

This clonotype was picked up a small number of times. This chain joins TRBV10-1 and TRBJ1-3; D remains unclear. The ends were cut back, 10 bases at V and 4 bases at J, with 14 bases in the middle. CDR3 length equals 13 residues. Germline V gene sequence: CDR1 WNHNN, CDR2 SYGVQD (reference sequence). The CDR3 region has the DNA TGCGCCACGAGCAAGGGAGACGGAAACACCATATATTTT. The encoded protein is CATSKGDGNTIYF.

The V call is TRBV6-1, the J call TRBJ1-3, with D unclear. The germline CDR1 and CDR2 sequences are MNHNS and SASEGT. The V and J ends lost 1 base and 0 bases respectively, with 7 bases between them. The CDR3 contains 15 residues. In nucleotides, the CDR3 is TGTGCCAGCAGTGAAGGAGATAGCTCTGGAAACACCATATATTTT. This codes for CASSEGDSSGNTIYF.

The chain couples TRBV2 to TRBJ1-5; D remains unclear. This CDR3 region has 14 residues. The ends were cut back, 3 bases at V and 3 bases at J, with 9 bases in the middle. Per germline, CDR1 SNHLY and CDR2 FYNNEI. The CDR3 coding sequence is TGTGCCAGCAGTGAGAATGGCCCCAATCAGCCCCAGCATTTT. It translates to CASSENGPNQPQHF.

The chain joins TRBV20-1 to TRBJ2-1; 10 positions match TRBD2. Germline V CDR1 and CDR2: DFQATT, SNEGSKA (reference sequence). Unmatched junction bases numbered 3, after V lost 7 bases and J lost 3 bases. CDR3 length equals 13 residues. CDR3 DNA: TGCAGTGTCGGACTAGCGGACTACAATGAGCAGTTCTTC. The encoded protein is CSVGLADYNEQFF.

The V and J genes are TRBV11-3 and TRBJ2-2; tentatively, D is TRBD1 or TRBD2 (5 bases each). CDR3 length: 14 residues. Deletions cut 3 bases from V and 6 bases from J, with 11 bases between. Germline V gene sequence: CDR1 SGHNT, CDR2 YENEEA. The CDR3 loop is CASSFGTAAGELFF. DNA for the CDR3: TGTGCCAGCAGCTTTGGGACCGCCGCCGGGGAGCTGTTTTTT.

The table lists this clonotype with a few counts. The rearrangement links TRBV6-5 to TRBJ1-2; D is ambiguous. V lost 0 bases to trimming and J lost 0 bases, with 8 bases between them. Germline loops: CDR1 MNHEY, CDR2 SVGAGI. The CDR3 has 15 residues. The CDR3 here is CASSYSALPNYGYTF. As DNA, the CDR3 is TGTGCCAGCAGTTACTCGGCACTACCTAACTATGGCTACACCTTC.

V and J are TRBV25-1 and TRBJ2-1, with D hard to call. Germline-derived CDR1 and CDR2 are MGHDK and SYGVNS. Trimming pared 3 bases from V and 7 bases from J, leaving 4 bases between. This CDR3 region has 11 residues. The CDR3 DNA sequence: TGTGCCAGCAGTGAGGTGAATGAGCAGTTCTTC. Translated: CASSEVNEQFF.

The chain combines TRBV4-1 with TRBJ1-4; 8 bases map to TRBD1. Germline loops: CDR1 MGHRA, CDR2 YSYEKL. Unmatched junction bases numbered 7, after V lost 4 bases and J lost 6 bases. The CDR3 has 15 amino acids. The CDR3 region is CASSPPPGQDEKLFF. Here the CDR3 DNA reads TGCGCCAGCAGCCCACCCCCGGGACAGGATGAAAAACTGTTTTTT.

The rearrangement links TRBV2 to TRBJ2-2; D perhaps matches TRBD1 (5 bases). Germline V gene data show CDR1 as SNHLY and CDR2 as FYNNEI. This CDR3 comprises 16 residues. The V and J ends lost 3 bases and 6 bases respectively, with 17 bases between them. CDR3 coding DNA: TGTGCCAGCAGTGAGGGTTCTGGGGCATACGCCGGGGAGCTGTTTTTT. It yields the protein CASSEGSGAYAGELFF.

The rearrangement links TRBV12-3 or TRBV12-4 to TRBJ1-1, with D unresolved. This CDR3 region has 13 residues. V was pared by 1 base and J by 2 bases, with 5 bases between. CDR3 in amino acids: CASSLVRNTEAFF. CDR3 nucleotide sequence: TGTGCCAGCAGTTTAGTAAGAAACACTGAAGCTTTCTTT.

The rearrangement joins TRBV20-1 to TRBJ2-7; 8 bases fit TRBD2. J gave up 2 bases and V 3 bases, and 6 bases lay outside the gene matches. This CDR3 is built from 14 residues. The germline gives CDR1 DFQATT, CDR2 SNEGSKA (reference sequence). The CDR3 DNA reads TGCAGTGCTAGGTATAGCGGGATTACCTACGAGCAGTACTTC. Translating gives CSARYSGITYEQYF.

The chain carries TRBV6-2 or TRBV6-3 and TRBJ1-1, with D possibly TRBD1 on 5 matching bases. This CDR3 has 14 residues. V lost 2 bases and J lost 5, with 12 bases in between. Per the germline V gene, CDR1 is MNHEY and CDR2 is SVGEGT. CDR3 sequence (DNA): TGTGCCAGCAGTTACGGTGCGGGGGGAACTGAAGCTTTCTTT. Its translation is CASSYGAGGTEAFF.

The gene calls are TRBV15 and TRBJ2-1; TRBD1 matches 7 bases. The CDR3 has 13 amino acids. The junction had 11 bases not matched to a gene; V was cut back by 3 bases and J by 15 bases. Germline V CDR1 and CDR2: LNHNV, YYDKDF (reference sequence). The CDR3 DNA sequence: TGTGCCACCAGCAGGCCATCCGACAGGGATCCGTTCTTC. Translation gives CATSRPSDRDPFF.

This clonotype was observed a few times. This sequence joins TRBV3-1 and TRBJ1-1, with no clear D. Trimming pared 3 bases from V and 4 bases from J, leaving 18 bases between. The CDR3 spans 16 residues. In germline, CDR1 is LGHDT, CDR2 YNNKEL (reference sequence). The CDR3 coding sequence is TGTGCCAGCAGCCAGGGGTTCCGGGCCTTGGGCACTGAAGCTTTCTTT. This codes for CASSQGFRALGTEAFF. Together with reference TRBV3-1 and TRBJ1-1, the CDR3 gives the full variable domain: DTAVSQTPKYLVTQMGNDKSIKCEQNLGHDTMYWYKQDSKKFLKIMFSYNNKELIINETVPNRFSPKSPDKAHLNLHINSLELGDSAVYFCASSQGFRALGTEAFFGQGTRLTVV.

The J gene is TRBJ2-1, the V gene TRBV12-3 or TRBV12-4; D unclear. This CDR3 is built from 11 residues. Trimming cost V 3 bases and J 6 bases, with 3 bases left between them. CDR3 sequence reads: CASSFGNEQFF. The DNA of the CDR3 is TGTGCCAGCAGTTTCGGCAATGAGCAGTTCTTC.

This clonotype was recorded once. The chain uses TRBV29-1 and TRBJ2-7; no clear D gene. CDR3 length: 12 residues. V lost 4 bases to trimming and J lost 0 bases, with 7 bases between them. CDR1 and CDR2 from the germline V gene are SQVTM and ANQGSEA. CDR3 bases: TGCAGCGTTGCTAGAAGCTCCTACGAGCAGTACTTC. Amino acids: CSVARSSYEQYF.

A few counts support this clonotype. V usage is TRBV13 and J usage is TRBJ1-2, with D perhaps TRBD1 (6 bases). This CDR3 is built from 13 residues. Germline V gives CDR1 PRHDT, CDR2 FYEKMQ (reference sequence). Between the trimmed V and J ends, which lost 5 bases and 8 bases, there was a span of 15 bases. The CDR3 nucleotides read TGTGCCAGCAGCCTCACAGGGTCCGGGGGCTACACCTTC. Its translation: CASSLTGSGGYTF.

The gene calls are TRBV7-2 and TRBJ1-1; TRBD1 matches 9 bases. The CDR3 extends over 12 amino acids. CDR1 is SGHTA, CDR2 FQGNSA, per germline. After removal of 3 bases from V and 11 bases from J, the junction contained 4 bases not matched to a gene. DNA for the CDR3: TGTGCCAGCAGCTTGTGGGACAGGGCTGCTTTCTTT. This encodes CASSLWDRAAFF.

The gene calls are TRBV5-6 and TRBJ2-1; D is uncertain. Trimming pared 0 bases from V and 0 bases from J, leaving 4 bases between. Per the germline V gene, CDR1 is SGHDT and CDR2 is YYEEEE. CDR3 length equals 14 residues. The CDR3 sequence: CASSLVSSYNEQFF. The CDR3 coding sequence is TGTGCCAGCAGCTTGGTAAGCTCCTACAATGAGCAGTTCTTC.

The chain carries TRBV3-1 and TRBJ1-6; D is undetermined. Trimming removed 1 base from V and 7 bases from J, with 8 bases in between. CDR3 length: 14 amino acids. CDR1 and CDR2 from the germline V gene are LGHDT and YNNKEL (reference sequence). Here the CDR3 reads CASSQVGRNSPLHF. Here the CDR3 DNA reads TGTGCCAGCAGCCAAGTTGGCAGGAATTCACCCCTCCACTTT.

The rearrangement joins TRBV29-1 to TRBJ1-2; a possible D gene is TRBD1 (5 bases). The ends were cut back, 4 bases at V and 0 bases at J, with 15 bases in the middle. The germline CDR1 and CDR2 sequences are SQVTM and ANQGSEA. This CDR3 region has 15 residues. The CDR3 region has the DNA TGCAGCGTTGTTGGGACCGGACGTCCTAACTATGGCTACACCTTC. Translation gives CSVVGTGRPNYGYTF.

The chain joins TRBV13 to TRBJ2-1; 8 bases are shared with TRBD2. V lost 1 base and J lost 0; bases outside the gene matches: 5. The CDR3 covers 17 residues. Germline CDR1 is PRHDT and CDR2 is FYEKMQ (reference sequence). The CDR3 spells CASSLELGGVSYNEQFF. The CDR3 coding sequence is TGTGCCAGCAGCTTAGAGCTCGGGGGGGTCTCCTACAATGAGCAGTTCTTC.

The sample holds one count of this clonotype. The chain uses TRBV4-3 and TRBJ1-5, with TRBD1 as a possible D gene (5 bases). The CDR3 spans 15 residues. Germline V lookup: CDR1 LGHNA, CDR2 YSLEER. V shed 3 bases and J shed 3 bases, with 12 bases lying between them. The CDR3, as DNA: TGCGCCAGCAGCCAGGAGGGGCAGTACAATCAGCCCCAGCATTTT. Translating gives CASSQEGQYNQPQHF.

In DNA, the CDR3 is TGCGCCAGCAGCCAAGGTGGTCTAGCGGGAGTAGATGAGCAGTTCTTC. Translation gives CASSQGGLAGVDEQFF. The chain joins TRBV4-1 to TRBJ2-1; TRBD2 matches 10 bases. The CDR3 loop spans 16 amino acids. Trimming cost V 1 base and J 8 bases; bases outside gene matches: 8. Germline V gene lookup returns CDR1 MGHRA and CDR2 YSYEKL.